The next 14 T cell receptor beta chains were all read from a single sample in a study of CD8+CD57+ T cells in acquired aplastic anemia. According to the study, genomic DNA was the template for TCR beta VDJ and CDR3 profiling. TCRdb used MiXCR to reprocess the reads, holding one entry per CDR3 protein. The table records 180,000 or so distinct CDR3 sequences, about half of them present only once. Sequenced: sorted CD4+, CD8+, or CD8+CD57+ T cells (not recorded which) from PBMCs. All receptors derive from a human donor in good health.

The CDR3 DNA reads TGCGCCAGCAGTCAGGGGAGGCCCTCCTACGAGCAGTACTTC. Its protein product is CASSQGRPSYEQYF. The chain recombines TRBV5-1 with TRBJ2-7, with D possibly being TRBD1 or TRBD2 (6 bases each). The V and J ends lost 5 bases and 0 bases respectively, with 12 bases between them. Germline V gene sequence: CDR1 SGHRS, CDR2 YFSETQ. The CDR3 is 14 residues long.

This clonotype was recorded once. The V call is TRBV7-3, the J call TRBJ2-2; D unclear. This CDR3 region has 16 residues. The V gene's germline CDR1 is SGHTA and CDR2 FQGTGA. V was cut by 5 bases and J by 3 bases, with 16 bases left in between. Here the CDR3 DNA reads TGTGCCAGCAGCCCCATTTTGTGGGAAGACACCGGGGAGCTGTTTTTT. Protein product: CASSPILWEDTGELFF.

A single count supports this clonotype. One junction end disagrees with the germline gene, perhaps due to a read error. The genes are TRBV7-7 and TRBJ2-2, with D unresolved. There are 13 residues in the CDR3. Germline values: CDR1 SSHAT, CDR2 FNYEAQ (reference sequence). The CDR3 sequence: CASSLDLAGELFF. The CDR3 DNA reads as TGTGCTAGCAGCTTAGACCTGGCGGGGGAGCTGTTTTTT.

In nucleotides, the CDR3 is TGCGCCAGCAGTAAAGGGACCCTCTTCGGTGAGCAGTTCTTC. Its translation is CASSKGTLFGEQFF. V is TRBV10-1 and J is TRBJ2-1; D tentatively reads TRBD1 or TRBD2 (5 bases each). In germline, CDR1 is WNHNN, CDR2 SYGVQD (reference sequence). The CDR3 has 14 amino acids. V lost 5 bases and J 9 bases, leaving 17 bases between the germline ends.

This sequence joins TRBV15 and TRBJ2-3; 9 bases agree with TRBD1. Germline assignment: CDR1 LNHNV and CDR2 YYDKDF (reference sequence). The CDR3 contains 16 residues. V shed 3 bases and J 6 bases; nucleotides not matched to a gene: 10. Here the CDR3 reads CATSSNFGTGTDTQYF. The CDR3 nucleotides are TGTGCCACCAGCAGTAACTTCGGGACAGGGACGGATACGCAGTATTTT.

This clonotype appeared a few times. This chain links TRBV6-1 with TRBJ1-2; D uncertain. V lost 4 bases and J lost 0, with 12 bases in between. The CDR3 spans 15 residues. Germline CDR1 MNHNS, CDR2 SASEGT. CDR3 bases: TGTGCCAGCAGTGGTTCATCCGGGGCTAACTATGGCTACACCTTC. This translates into CASSGSSGANYGYTF.

This clonotype was found many times. V usage is TRBV19 and J usage is TRBJ2-1; 7 bases are shared with TRBD2. The CDR3 has 14 residues. From germline, CDR1 is LNHDA and CDR2 SQIVND (reference sequence). J lost 10 bases, V lost 2 bases, and 8 bases had no gene match. CDR3 coding DNA: TGTGCCAGTAGTATAAGCGGGGCGGCGGGGGAGCAGTTCTTC. Translating it yields CASSISGAAGEQFF.

As to this clonotype: A much more abundant neighbour one base away suggests this may be a read error. This chain joins TRBV11-2 and TRBJ2-1, with D possibly being TRBD1 or TRBD2 (5 bases each). The V gene lost 3 bases and the J gene lost 6 bases, with 21 bases spanning the gap. The CDR3 runs to 17 residues. Germline V gene data show CDR1 as SGHAT and CDR2 as FQNNGV. CDR3 coding DNA: TGTGCCAGCAGCTTGGAGGTAGCAGGACGGGGCACCAATGAGCAGTTCTTC. Translating it yields CASSLEVAGRGTNEQFF. The complete variable domain, with remaining parts taken from reference TRBV11-2 and TRBJ2-1, reads EAGVAQSPRYKIIEKRQSVAFWCNPISGHATLYWYQQILGQGPKLLIQFQNNGVVDDSQLPKDRFSAERLKGVDSTLKIQPAKLEDSAVYLCASSLEVAGRGTNEQFFGPGTRLTVL.

The sample holds many counts of this clonotype. V usage is TRBV12-3 or TRBV12-4 and J usage is TRBJ1-5; no reliable D call. Between the trimmed V and J ends, which lost 6 bases and 2 bases, there was a span of 11 bases. The CDR3 length is 14 residues. The CDR3 coding sequence is TGTGCCAGCAGGCGGACGAACGGCAATCAGCCCCAGCATTTT. It is translated as CASRRTNGNQPQHF.

This clonotype has at least ten counts. V gene TRBV15 combines with J gene TRBJ1-5; TRBD1 agrees at 10 bases. The germline gives CDR1 LNHNV, CDR2 YYDKDF (reference sequence). The length of the CDR3 is 15 residues. V trimming: 4 bases; J trimming: 6 bases; junction bases outside the gene matches: 6. CDR3 nucleotides: TGTGCCACCAGCACCGGGACAGGGGTTTTTCAGCCCCAGCATTTT. Encoded protein: CATSTGTGVFQPQHF.

The chain links TRBV7-3 to TRBJ2-1, with 13 bases that match TRBD2. Germline CDR1 is SGHTA and CDR2 is FQGTGA. Trimming cost V 5 bases and J 8 bases; bases outside gene matches: 3. The CDR3 length is 14 residues. CDR3 sequence: CASSALAGGYEQFF. The CDR3 nucleotides are TGTGCCAGCAGCGCACTAGCGGGAGGGTATGAGCAGTTCTTC.

V usage is TRBV7-8 and J usage is TRBJ2-7; 8 positions agree with TRBD1. In germline, CDR1 is SGHVS, CDR2 FQNEAQ. The CDR3 is 13 amino acids. V dropped 0 bases and J dropped 12; count of bases not matched to a gene: 7. The CDR3 loop is CASSLAGTGSTYF. CDR3 nucleotides: TGTGCCAGCAGCTTAGCCGGGACAGGTTCTACGTACTTC.

This clonotype appeared many times. V gene TRBV9 combines with J gene TRBJ2-1, with 7 bases lining up with TRBD2. Germline trimming cut 2 bases from V and 9 bases from J; bases unmatched to any gene: 8. Germline V CDR1 and CDR2: SGDLS, YYNGEE. This CDR3 has 14 amino acids. The CDR3 loop reads CASSVSGLVSEQFF. The CDR3 nucleotides are TGTGCCAGCAGCGTCTCAGGACTAGTAAGTGAGCAGTTCTTC.

On this clonotype itself: A single base separates this from a much larger clone, so it may be a read error. This chain joins TRBV5-1 and TRBJ2-2; D perhaps matches TRBD2 (5 bases). Germline V gives CDR1 SGHRS, CDR2 YFSETQ. This CDR3 is 13 amino acids long. V gave up 1 base and J gave up 7 bases, with 8 bases separating them. CDR3 DNA sequence: TGCGCCAGCAGCTTGAGCGGTAGCGGGGAGCTGTTTTTT. This translates into CASSLSGSGELFF.